Presented here are 9 T cell receptor beta chains from one specimen sequenced in a study of CD8 T cells in Susac syndrome. RNA in amounts of roughly 0.5 to 1 ug was reverse transcribed with random hexamers. TCRdb called the immunoSEQ multiplex PCR reads again in MiXCR, with one record for every CDR3 protein. Of 78,000 or so distinct CDR3 sequences in the sample, approximately 95% were seen once. Sequencing was done on a sample of CD8+ T cells from PBMCs. The receptors stem from a human donor with multiple sclerosis.

J is TRBJ1-1 and V is TRBV5-4, with D perhaps TRBD1 (5 bases). The CDR3 totals 13 residues. Between the trimmed V and J ends, which lost 4 bases and 10 bases, there was a span of 17 bases. Germline CDR1 and CDR2: SGHNT and YYREEE (reference sequence). This chain's CDR3 is CASSPGTEERAFF. The CDR3 DNA reads TGTGCCAGCAGCCCCGGGACGGAGGAAAGAGCTTTCTTT. Combining the CDR3 with reference TRBV5-4 and TRBJ1-1 gives the whole variable domain ETGVTQSPTHLIKTRGQQVTLRCSSQSGHNTVSWYQQALGQGPQFIFQYYREEENGRGNFPPRFSGLQFPNYSSELNVNALELDDSALYLCASSPGTEERAFFGQGTRLTVV.

The chain has TRBV29-1 and TRBJ2-2, with a tentative D call TRBD2 (6 bases). Trimming removed 4 bases at V and 0 bases at J, with 6 bases between. Per the germline V gene, CDR1 is SQVTM and CDR2 is ANQGSEA. The CDR3 has 13 amino acids. CDR3 bases: TGCAGCGTTGGACTAGCGAACACCGGGGAGCTGTTTTTT. It is translated as CSVGLANTGELFF.

The chain combines TRBV3-1 with TRBJ2-3; the D gene is possibly TRBD1 (6 bases). CDR3 length: 16 residues. The V and J ends lost 0 bases and 4 bases respectively, with 14 bases between them. The germline V gene has CDR1 LGHDT and CDR2 YNNKEL (reference sequence). The CDR3: CASSQDAQGIADTQYF. The DNA of the CDR3 is TGTGCCAGCAGCCAAGATGCGCAGGGGATTGCAGATACGCAGTATTTT.

J is TRBJ1-1 and V is TRBV9; D might be TRBD1 (6 bases). Germline V gives CDR1 SGDLS, CDR2 YYNGEE. The CDR3 sequence is 13 residues long. V dropped 4 bases and J dropped 4 bases, with 11 bases sitting between them. CDR3 bases: TGTGCCAGCAGCCCTAGAGGGGGCACTGAAGCTTTCTTT. Its translation: CASSPRGGTEAFF. Variable domain in full (rest from reference TRBV9 and TRBJ1-1): DSGVTQTPKHLITATGQRVTLRCSPRSGDLSVYWYQQSLDQGLQFLIQYYNGEERAKGNILERFSAQQFPDLHSELNLSSLELGDSALYFCASSPRGGTEAFFGQGTRLTVV.

This chain connects TRBV10-2 to TRBJ1-5; 7 nucleotides agree with TRBD1. The germline CDR1 and CDR2 sequences are WSHSY and SAAADI. This CDR3 is 16 amino acids long. The trim removed 5 bases at V and 0 bases at J, leaving 7 bases unmatched. Here the CDR3 reads CASSHGQANSNQPQHF. The DNA of the CDR3 is TGCGCCAGCAGTCACGGACAGGCTAATAGCAATCAGCCCCAGCATTTT.

This clonotype was recorded once. The chain carries TRBV12-3 or TRBV12-4 and TRBJ2-5; either TRBD1 or TRBD2 may fit D (6 bases each). Trimming cost V 5 bases and J 5 bases, with 18 bases left between them. The CDR3 runs 15 residues. The CDR3 coding sequence is TGTGCCAGCAGTCTGAGGGGGGTCCTCTGGGAGACCCAGTACTTC. It specifies CASSLRGVLWETQYF.

This chain links TRBV6-5 with TRBJ2-5; perhaps D is TRBD1 or TRBD2 (5 bases each). This CDR3 has 12 residues. Trimming removed 7 bases at V and 4 bases at J, with 10 bases between. Germline CDR1 MNHEY, CDR2 SVGAGI. As DNA, the CDR3 is TGTGCCAGCAACCGGGACGCAGAGACCCAGTACTTC. This encodes CASNRDAETQYF.

J is TRBJ1-2 and V is TRBV19; D not resolved. Germline assignment: CDR1 LNHDA and CDR2 SQIVND (reference sequence). The CDR3 runs to 13 residues. Trimming cost V 1 base and J 3 bases, with 6 bases left between them. The CDR3 nucleotides read TGTGCCAGTAGTATAGGCCAGGACTATGGCTACACCTTC. Residues: CASSIGQDYGYTF.

This chain uses TRBV24-1 with TRBJ2-2; a weak D match, TRBD2 (5 bases). V was pared by 10 bases and J by 3 bases, with 8 bases between. This CDR3 has 12 amino acids. Germline V CDR1 and CDR2: KGHDR, SFDVKD. The CDR3 loop is CATGGDTGELFF. The DNA of the CDR3 is TGTGCCACAGGAGGCGACACCGGGGAGCTGTTTTTT.